The clone carrying this T cell receptor beta chain was seen a few times. The antigen is unknown. This sample is drawn from a study of cytomegalovirus exposure and HLA in healthy donors. Findings and limits, study-wide: More clonal expansion characterized HLA-associated TCR beta chains than equally common others in a later analysis. Sequences of the TCR beta chain were said to predict the HLA-A and HLA-B alleles of most subjects accurately.

Researchers ran the PCR with 60 Vbeta and 13 Jbeta primers. The repertoire was sequenced with immunoSEQ multiplex PCR; TCRdb's copy has only in-frame clones and lacks some. The sample contains about 150,000 clones, around 84% of which appear only once. The sequence came from a young man in good health and CMV-seropositive. Input material: PBMCs.

The DNA of the CDR3 is TGTGCCAGCAGTGAAGCCTTCAGGGATCAGCCCCAGCATTTT. This sequence encodes CASSEAFRDQPQHF. The genes are TRBV2 and TRBJ1-5; weak D call: TRBD1 (5 bases). CDR3 size: 14 residues. Germline V gene lookup returns CDR1 SNHLY and CDR2 FYNNEI. V lost 0 bases and J 5 bases, leaving 8 bases between the germline ends.